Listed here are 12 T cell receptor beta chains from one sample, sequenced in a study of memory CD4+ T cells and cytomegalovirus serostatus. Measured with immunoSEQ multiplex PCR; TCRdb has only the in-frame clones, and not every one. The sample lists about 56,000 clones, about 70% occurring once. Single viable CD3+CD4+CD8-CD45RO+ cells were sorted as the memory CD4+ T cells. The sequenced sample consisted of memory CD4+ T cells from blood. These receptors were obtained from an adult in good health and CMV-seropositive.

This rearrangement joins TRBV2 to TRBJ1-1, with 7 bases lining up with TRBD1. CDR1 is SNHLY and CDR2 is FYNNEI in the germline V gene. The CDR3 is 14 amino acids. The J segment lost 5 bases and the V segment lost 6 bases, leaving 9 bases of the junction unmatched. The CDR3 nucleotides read TGTGCCAGCAGAAGCAACCCAGGGGGGACTGAAGCTTTCTTT. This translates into CASRSNPGGTEAFF.

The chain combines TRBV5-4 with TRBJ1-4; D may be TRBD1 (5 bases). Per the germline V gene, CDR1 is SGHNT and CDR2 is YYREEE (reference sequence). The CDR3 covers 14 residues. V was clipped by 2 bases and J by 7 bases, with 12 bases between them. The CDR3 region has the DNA TGTGCCAGCAGCTTCCAGGGAGAGGGTGAAAAACTGTTTTTT. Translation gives CASSFQGEGEKLFF.

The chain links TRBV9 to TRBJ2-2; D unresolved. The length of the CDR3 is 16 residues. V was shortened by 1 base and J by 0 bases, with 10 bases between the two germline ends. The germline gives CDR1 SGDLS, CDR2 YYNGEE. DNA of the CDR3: TGTGCCAGCAGCGTAACCATAGCCCCGAACACCGGGGAGCTGTTTTTT. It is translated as CASSVTIAPNTGELFF.

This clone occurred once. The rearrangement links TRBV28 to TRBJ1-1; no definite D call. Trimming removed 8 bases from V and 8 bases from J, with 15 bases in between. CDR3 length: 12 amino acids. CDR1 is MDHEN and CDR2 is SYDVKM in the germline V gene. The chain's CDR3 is CASRNLGREAFF. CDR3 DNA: TGTGCCAGCCGCAACCTTGGGCGCGAAGCTTTCTTT.

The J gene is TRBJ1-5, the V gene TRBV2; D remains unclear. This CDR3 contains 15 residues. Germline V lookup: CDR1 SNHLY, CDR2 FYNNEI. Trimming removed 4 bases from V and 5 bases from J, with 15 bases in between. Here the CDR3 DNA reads TGTGCCAGCAGTGTGGAAAACGGGTTGCATCAGCCCCAGCATTTT. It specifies CASSVENGLHQPQHF.

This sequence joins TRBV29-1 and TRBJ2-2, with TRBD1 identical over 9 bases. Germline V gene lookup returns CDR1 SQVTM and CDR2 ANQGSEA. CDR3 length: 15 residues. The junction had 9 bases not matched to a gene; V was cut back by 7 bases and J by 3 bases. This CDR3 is CSATPGQGDTGELFF. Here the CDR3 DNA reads TGCAGCGCCACTCCGGGACAGGGTGACACCGGGGAGCTGTTTTTT.

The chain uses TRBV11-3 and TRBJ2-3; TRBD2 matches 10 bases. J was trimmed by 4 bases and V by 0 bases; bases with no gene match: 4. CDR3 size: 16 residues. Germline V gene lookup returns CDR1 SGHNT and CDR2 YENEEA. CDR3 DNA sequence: TGTGCCAGCAGCTTAGATGCTAGCGGGAGAGCAGATACGCAGTATTTT. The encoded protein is CASSLDASGRADTQYF.

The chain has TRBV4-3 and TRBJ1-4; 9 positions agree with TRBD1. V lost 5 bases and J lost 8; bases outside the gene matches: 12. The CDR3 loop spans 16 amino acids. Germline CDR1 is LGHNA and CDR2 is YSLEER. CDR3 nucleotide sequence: TGCGCCAGCAGCTACGGGTCACGGACAGGGGAAGAAAAACTGTTTTTT. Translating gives CASSYGSRTGEEKLFF.

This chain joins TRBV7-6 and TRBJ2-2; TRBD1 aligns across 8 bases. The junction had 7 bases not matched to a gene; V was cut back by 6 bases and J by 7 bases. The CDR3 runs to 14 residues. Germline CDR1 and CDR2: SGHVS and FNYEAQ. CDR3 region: CASSSGGVIGELFF. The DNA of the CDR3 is TGTGCCAGCAGTTCAGGGGGCGTTATCGGGGAGCTGTTTTTT.

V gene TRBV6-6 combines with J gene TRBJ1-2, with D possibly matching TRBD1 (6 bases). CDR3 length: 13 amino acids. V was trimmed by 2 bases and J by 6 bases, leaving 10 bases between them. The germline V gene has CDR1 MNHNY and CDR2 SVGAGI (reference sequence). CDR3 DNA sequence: TGTGCCAGCAGTTACCAGGGGACGGATGGCTACACCTTC. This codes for CASSYQGTDGYTF.

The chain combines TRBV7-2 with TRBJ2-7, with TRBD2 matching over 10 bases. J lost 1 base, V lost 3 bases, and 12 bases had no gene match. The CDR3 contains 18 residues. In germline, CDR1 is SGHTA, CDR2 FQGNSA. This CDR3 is CASSLTQGGTSASYEQYV. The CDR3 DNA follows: TGTGCCAGCAGCTTGACCCAAGGAGGGACTAGCGCATCCTACGAGCAGTACGTC.

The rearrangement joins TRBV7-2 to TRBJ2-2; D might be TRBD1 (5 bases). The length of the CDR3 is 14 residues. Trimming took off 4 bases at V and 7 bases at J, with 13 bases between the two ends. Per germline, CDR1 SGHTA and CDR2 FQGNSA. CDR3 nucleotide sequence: TGTGCCAGCAGCTGGCAGGGCTTGGACGGGGAGCTGTTTTTT. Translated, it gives CASSWQGLDGELFF.